This T cell receptor (beta chain) appears in the sequencing data of a study of identical twins' blood T cells. Study results and limitations: Twin repertoire similarity may partly reflect shared environment. Top TCRbeta clonotypes were shared more with twin than unrelated donors.

Six healthy women, forming three identical twin pairs, donated samples. On this clonotype: Its antigen is unidentified.

Germline V gene sequence: CDR1 LGHDT, CDR2 YNNKEL (reference sequence). This CDR3 region has 16 residues. Trimming took 0 bases from V and 1 from J, leaving 10 bases between them. MiXCR, run by TCRdb on the 5' RACE reads, gives a single entry per CDR3 protein. This sample carries about 370,000 distinct CDR3 sequences, over 25% of them seen once, and the ten largest clones take 6.1%. The material sequenced was PBMCs. V is TRBV3-1 and J is TRBJ1-3; D call uncertain. The TCR originated in a woman between 18 and 55 years old in good health. The CDR3 DNA reads as TGTGCCAGCAGCCAAGATATAGGCAGTTCTGGAAACACCATATATTTT. This encodes CASSQDIGSSGNTIYF.